This T cell receptor (beta chain) derives from a study of shared clonotypes between healthy human individuals. Sorted-subset replicate PCR reactions contained 200 to 250 ng DNA, corresponding to about 30,000 T cell genomes. Produced via immunoSEQ multiplex PCR; TCRdb's table is partial and in-frame only. The repertoire holds about 2.4 million clones, with over 85% as singletons. Sequencing was carried out using naive CD4+ T cells from PBMCs. Sample subset: CD45RA+ positively selected. This TCR was recovered from a man aged 18 to 30 in good health. Some clones in this sample may be carry-over from other donors' samples.

In nucleotides, the CDR3 is TGTGCCAGCAGCTTCCACAGGGGGCATTCGGATACGCAGTATTTT. The encoded protein is CASSFHRGHSDTQYF. The chain is built from TRBV7-8 and TRBJ2-3, with 9 bases identical to TRBD1. The CDR3 has 15 residues. Trimming removed 3 bases from V and 6 bases from J; junction bases left unmatched: 7. Germline values: CDR1 SGHVS, CDR2 FQNEAQ.